This T cell receptor (beta chain) was identified in a study of T cells after yellow fever vaccination. The CDR3 covers 16 residues. The V gene end was trimmed by 6 bases and the J gene end by 4 bases; junction bases not matched to a gene: 7. Germline CDR1 reads MNHEY; CDR2 reads SVGEGT. Each CDR3 protein gets one entry after TCRdb re-called the 5' RACE reads with MiXCR. In the table there are fewer than 400,000 distinct CDR3 sequences, over 8.5% of which are singletons. This sequence joins TRBV6-2 or TRBV6-3 and TRBJ2-1; 12 nucleotides align to TRBD2. The source of this sequence is a young man who received the YFV17D yellow fever vaccine. The specimen comprised CD4+ T cells sorted from PBMCs, sampled 45 days after the yellow fever booster vaccination. This CDR3 is CASRRGLAGFYNEQFF. CDR3 DNA: TGTGCCAGCAGACGGGGACTAGCGGGTTTTTACAATGAGCAGTTCTTC.